Listed below are T cell receptor beta chains from one sample, sequenced in a study of blood T cell repertoires in COVID-19. The method was immunoSEQ multiplex PCR; TCRdb's version includes in-frame clones alone and lacks a portion of them. The sample consists of roughly 280,000 clones, more than 85% of them appearing once. Sequencing was performed on PBMCs or T cells enriched from blood (not recorded which). Every receptor here comes from a man aged 40-49 years who had been exposed to COVID-19. Each CDR3 is given with its conserved first and last residue. The D gene is left open where the match is weak. Only some rows state a clone size, as once, few, many or a class for expanded clones.

CDR3 DNA: TGCGCCAGCAGCTTGGCCTTCGATGAAAAACTGTTTTTT
CDR3 protein: CASSLAFDEKLFF
V gene: TRBV5-1
CDR3 length: 13
D gene: .
J gene: TRBJ1-4
clone size: .

CDR3 DNA: TGTGCCAGTAGTAAGCTAGCGGGTTCCTACAATGAGCAGTTCTTC
CDR3 protein: CASSKLAGSYNEQFF
V gene: TRBV19
CDR3 length: 15
D gene: TRBD2
J gene: TRBJ2-1
clone size: .

CDR3 DNA: TGTGCCAGCAGTGAAGTGAGTCAGGGGACTGAAGCTTTCTTT
CDR3 protein: CASSEVSQGTEAFF
V gene: TRBV2
CDR3 length: 14
D gene: .
J gene: TRBJ1-1
clone size: once

CDR3 DNA: TGTGCCAGCAGTCTCGCCGGGACAGAGAACACTGAAGCTTTCTTT
CDR3 protein: CASSLAGTENTEAFF
V gene: TRBV28
CDR3 length: 15
D gene: TRBD1
J gene: TRBJ1-1
clone size: few

CDR3 DNA: TGCGCCAGCAGCTTGTCGACTAGCGGAGGCACCGGGGAGCTGTTTTTT
CDR3 protein: CASSLSTSGGTGELFF
V gene: TRBV5-1
CDR3 length: 16
D gene: TRBD2
J gene: TRBJ2-2
clone size: .

CDR3 DNA: TGCGCCAGCAGGTTAGCGGGAGGGGGTGCCTACAATGAGCAGTTCTTC
CDR3 protein: CASRLAGGGAYNEQFF
V gene: TRBV5-1
CDR3 length: 16
D gene: TRBD2
J gene: TRBJ2-1
clone size: .

CDR3 DNA: TGTGCCAGCATCCGCCGGGAGGCTAACTATGGCTACACCTTC
CDR3 protein: CASIRREANYGYTF
V gene: TRBV6-5
CDR3 length: 14
D gene: .
J gene: TRBJ1-2
clone size: .

CDR3 DNA: TGTGCCATCAATCCGGGTAGCTCCTACGAGCAGTACTTC
CDR3 protein: CAINPGSSYEQYF
V gene: TRBV10-3
CDR3 length: 13
D gene: .
J gene: TRBJ2-7
clone size: .

CDR3 DNA: TGTGCCAGTATACTAGCGGGAGGAGATACGCAGTATTTT
CDR3 protein: CASILAGGDTQYF
V gene: TRBV6-6
CDR3 length: 13
D gene: TRBD2
J gene: TRBJ2-3
clone size: .

CDR3 DNA: TGTGCCAGCAGCGCCCAAAACTACAGGGTAGAGAACAATGAGCAGTTCTTC
CDR3 protein: CASSAQNYRVENNEQFF
V gene: TRBV9
CDR3 length: 17
D gene: .
J gene: TRBJ2-1
clone size: .

CDR3 DNA: TGTGCCAGTAGTACCCTATACAGTGATCCTAATGAAAAACTGTTTTTT
CDR3 protein: CASSTLYSDPNEKLFF
V gene: TRBV19
CDR3 length: 16
D gene: .
J gene: TRBJ1-4
clone size: .

CDR3 DNA: TGTGCCAGCAGCTATACGGGACTAGCGGGAGATCCCCAGTACTTC
CDR3 protein: CASSYTGLAGDPQYF
V gene: TRBV5-6
CDR3 length: 15
D gene: TRBD2
J gene: TRBJ2-7
clone size: .

CDR3 DNA: TGTGCCAGCACTTATTACAATGAGCAGTTCTTC
CDR3 protein: CASTYYNEQFF
V gene: TRBV12-3/TRBV12-4
CDR3 length: 11
D gene: .
J gene: TRBJ2-1
clone size: .

CDR3 DNA: TGTGCCAGCAGCGTAGGGATTCTAGCGGGATCGTCAGATACGCAGTATTTT
CDR3 protein: CASSVGILAGSSDTQYF
V gene: TRBV9
CDR3 length: 17
D gene: TRBD2
J gene: TRBJ2-3
clone size: .

CDR3 DNA: TGTGCCAGCAGCGGAAGGACAGGGGACTACGAGCAGTACTTC
CDR3 protein: CASSGRTGDYEQYF
V gene: TRBV7-9
CDR3 length: 14
D gene: TRBD1
J gene: TRBJ2-7
clone size: .

CDR3 DNA: TGTGCCAGCAGTTTTCTGACAGGGGTTACCGGAAACACCATATATTTT
CDR3 protein: CASSFLTGVTGNTIYF
V gene: TRBV28
CDR3 length: 16
D gene: TRBD1
J gene: TRBJ1-3
clone size: .

CDR3 DNA: TGTGCCAGCAGCCCGGGACTTCCGAACACCGGGGAGCTGTTTTTT
CDR3 protein: CASSPGLPNTGELFF
V gene: TRBV7-2
CDR3 length: 15
D gene: .
J gene: TRBJ2-2
clone size: .

CDR3 DNA: TGTGCCAGCAGTGACGTGGCTAGCCCAGATACGCAGTATTTT
CDR3 protein: CASSDVASPDTQYF
V gene: TRBV6-4
CDR3 length: 14
D gene: .
J gene: TRBJ2-3
clone size: once

CDR3 DNA: TGTGCCATCAGTGAGGGGACAGGGGGCAAGGGTGGCTACACCTTC
CDR3 protein: CAISEGTGGKGGYTF
V gene: TRBV10-3
CDR3 length: 15
D gene: TRBD1
J gene: TRBJ1-2
clone size: .

CDR3 DNA: TGCGCCAGCAGCAGGGGACAAAGGAACACTGAAGCTTTCTTT
CDR3 protein: CASSRGQRNTEAFF
V gene: TRBV5-1
CDR3 length: 14
D gene: .
J gene: TRBJ1-1
clone size: .

CDR3 DNA: TGTGCCAGCAGTCTGGGGGACAGGGCGGATGGCTACACCTTC
CDR3 protein: CASSLGDRADGYTF
V gene: TRBV28
CDR3 length: 14
D gene: TRBD1
J gene: TRBJ1-2
clone size: .

CDR3 DNA: TGTGCCAGCAGCCCGCGAATGAACACTGAAGCTTTCTTT
CDR3 protein: CASSPRMNTEAFF
V gene: TRBV11-3
CDR3 length: 13
D gene: .
J gene: TRBJ1-1
clone size: .

CDR3 DNA: TGCAGCGTTGTGGGACAGGGGAGGGGTACAGATACGCAGTATTTT
CDR3 protein: CSVVGQGRGTDTQYF
V gene: TRBV29-1
CDR3 length: 15
D gene: TRBD1
J gene: TRBJ2-3
clone size: .

CDR3 DNA: TGTGCCAGCAGTTACGAGCGGGAGGGCCGAGATACGCAGTATTTT
CDR3 protein: CASSYEREGRDTQYF
V gene: TRBV6-2/TRBV6-3
CDR3 length: 15
D gene: TRBD2
J gene: TRBJ2-3
clone size: .

CDR3 DNA: TGTGCCAGCAGAGACAGGGCTAATGAAAAACTGTTTTTT
CDR3 protein: CASRDRANEKLFF
V gene: TRBV3-1/TRBV3-2
CDR3 length: 13
D gene: TRBD1
J gene: TRBJ1-4
clone size: .

CDR3 DNA: TGTGCCAGTAGTATAGGACTTTCTAACTATGGCTACACCTTC
CDR3 protein: CASSIGLSNYGYTF
V gene: TRBV19
CDR3 length: 14
D gene: .
J gene: TRBJ1-2
clone size: .

CDR3 DNA: TGCGCCAGCAGCTTGCGACTAGCGGACTACTACAATGAGCAGTTCTTC
CDR3 protein: CASSLRLADYYNEQFF
V gene: TRBV5-1
CDR3 length: 16
D gene: TRBD2
J gene: TRBJ2-1
clone size: .

CDR3 DNA: TGTGCCAGTAACCCTGGGACACCCGTTGGCGCTTTCTTT
CDR3 protein: CASNPGTPVGAFF
V gene: TRBV19
CDR3 length: 13
D gene: .
J gene: TRBJ1-1
clone size: .

CDR3 DNA: TGTGCCAGCAGCCTCGTGAGAGGCGATGAAAAACTGTTTTTT
CDR3 protein: CASSLVRGDEKLFF
V gene: TRBV3-1/TRBV3-2
CDR3 length: 14
D gene: .
J gene: TRBJ1-4
clone size: .

CDR3 DNA: TGTGCCAGCAGCTTCCTGGGCGGGAGAGATGAGCAGTTCTTC
CDR3 protein: CASSFLGGRDEQFF
V gene: TRBV7-2
CDR3 length: 14
D gene: TRBD2
J gene: TRBJ2-1
clone size: .

CDR3 DNA: TGTGCCAGTAGGGGACAGGACACTGAAGCTTTCTTT
CDR3 protein: CASRGQDTEAFF
V gene: TRBV19
CDR3 length: 12
D gene: TRBD1
J gene: TRBJ1-1
clone size: .

CDR3 DNA: TGCGCCAGCCGCCGAGGGACAGATACGCAGTATTTT
CDR3 protein: CASRRGTDTQYF
V gene: TRBV5-1
CDR3 length: 12
D gene: .
J gene: TRBJ2-3
clone size: once

CDR3 DNA: TGTGCCAGCAGCCAAGATTTTCCGAGCGGGAGGACTACCGGGGAGCTGTTTTTT
CDR3 protein: CASSQDFPSGRTTGELFF
V gene: TRBV3-1/TRBV3-2
CDR3 length: 18
D gene: TRBD2
J gene: TRBJ2-2
clone size: .

CDR3 DNA: TGTGCCAGCAGCCCCTCGGGAGGGGGAGGGCGAAATGAGCAGTTCTTC
CDR3 protein: CASSPSGGGGRNEQFF
V gene: TRBV7-9
CDR3 length: 16
D gene: TRBD2
J gene: TRBJ2-1
clone size: .

CDR3 DNA: TGTGCCAGCAGCTTAGGGGGGGATCAGCCCCAGCATTTT
CDR3 protein: CASSLGGDQPQHF
V gene: TRBV11-3
CDR3 length: 13
D gene: .
J gene: TRBJ1-5
clone size: .

CDR3 DNA: TGTGCCAGCAGCGACGACCGACAGGCAGAGACATACAATGAGCAGTTCTTC
CDR3 protein: CASSDDRQAETYNEQFF
V gene: TRBV28
CDR3 length: 17
D gene: .
J gene: TRBJ2-1
clone size: .